Below, one T cell receptor (beta chain) is given with its context. Its antigen is unknown. Nothing much larger sits one base from this clone, and base qualities are not available. This sample is part of a study of CD8+ T cells in alopecia areata (dated by TCRdb to the late 2010s). For the study in its entirety: Treated patients were enrolled in an open-label pilot trial of oral tofacitinib at 5 to 10 mg twice daily for moderate-to-severe alopecia areata. Tofacitinib was administered for 6 to 18 months, and 6 months of follow-up off drug were then conducted to assess delayed response and recurrence. For the treated patients, the SALT score, which quantifies what percentage of scalp surface area is affected, served as the measure of disease severity. To study T cell clonal expansion in alopecia areata, the researchers applied high-throughput TCRbeta sequencing to both the C3H/HeJ mouse model and human patients. On the human side, TCRbeta sequencing was run on scalp tissue and on sorted CD4+ and CD8+ peripheral blood T cells from healthy controls and from alopecia areata patients with either patchy or totalis/universalis disease. Patients on tofacitinib were biopsied at baseline and after 4 and 24 weeks of treatment, and several of the patients also had a later scalp biopsy. Scalp clonality was compared across normal scalp (n=4), patchy alopecia areata scalp (n=8), and alopecia totalis/universalis scalp (n=8). The RNA source kit depended on sample type: the PAXgene miRNA kit for fixed scalp, the miRNeasy kit for PBMCs, and the RNeasy kit for mouse skin. TCRbeta CDR3 regions were amplified by immunoSEQ multiplex PCR using 35 Vbeta forward and 13 Jbeta reverse primers. Results the study describes overall, beyond this receptor: Compared with normal scalp, lesional scalp had higher clonality and more expanded CD8+ clones, particularly in alopecia totalis/universalis, a pattern that suggests antigenic drive. Compared with mice, TCR sequences shared between patients were less clear, possibly partly because of HLA diversity across the patient population. Resident alphabeta T cells in normal human skin are also sequenced, complicating scalp TCR repertoire analysis, unlike mouse skin dominated by gammadelta T cells. Many expanded lesional clones persisted in scalp and blood during tofacitinib treatment, which may partly explain relapse after stopping treatment. Tofacitinib significantly decreased scalp clonality and the number of expanded CD8+ clones among the top 100 scalp clones. The treated cohort was small, with a single nonresponder, so links between baseline CD8+ expansion and response need larger studies.

Library generation was performed with the immunoSEQ multiplex PCR assay. RNA was extracted from all samples and reverse transcribed into cDNA, which served as template for TCR sequencing. SuperScript III was used to make first-strand cDNA, primed with a 2:1 mix of oligo-dT and random hexamers. A synthetic immune receptor repertoire was used to measure amplification bias, and any remaining bias was corrected computationally. In the original analysis: After raw reads were preprocessed to remove errors, the CDR3 was defined following IMGT conventions as running from the conserved cysteine to phenylalanine. Clonality was computed by normalizing Shannon entropy by log2 of the number of productive unique TCRs and subtracting the result from 1. CD4 or CD8 identity of scalp clones was inferred by cross-referencing scalp TCRbeta sequences with sorted blood CD4 and CD8 repertoires. This immuneACCESS table, as held by TCRdb, lists in-frame sequences with V and J called but not all clones. Of the missing ones, under half trace to an unresolved V gene in checked studies; the others have no known cause. That table gives V, J and clone size, and the DNA gave D and trimming. The sample table holds some 98,000 clones, of which approximately 66% were seen once. In total, the top ten clones hold 15% to 17% of the sample.

The meaning of the sample's time point label: approximately 4 weeks on oral tofacitinib. The intended sense of this specimen's treatment or condition label: oral pan-JAK inhibitor, 5-10 mg twice daily. Lesional scalp punch biopsies and peripheral blood were obtained from alopecia areata patients. After PBMCs were isolated by density centrifugation and stained for CD3, CD4 and CD8, a FACSAria was used to sort CD4+ and CD8+ T cells. The CDR3 contains 14 residues, cysteine and phenylalanine counted. Just the 42-base CDR3 DNA is kept, in frame starting at base 1. CDR1 MNHEY and CDR2 SMNVEV are derived from the germline V gene (reference sequence). V lost 4 bases and J lost 8 bases, and the count of bases not matched to a germline gene is 10.

Recombination joined TRBV27 with TRBJ2-7; 8 central nucleotides agree with TRBD1. Sequenced here: CD8+ T cells sorted from blood, sampled at week 4, from a patient treated with tofacitinib. This TCR derives from a human donor with alopecia areata. The base sequence is TGTGCCAGCAGTTACACCCCCAGGGGGCTTCAGCAGTACTTC. Its protein product is CASSYTPRGLQQYF.